This entry features one T cell receptor (beta chain) sequence. The source of the sample is a study of beta chain features in type 1 diabetes. V trimming: 5 bases; J trimming: 7 bases; junction bases outside the gene matches: 7. Germline lookup yields CDR1 LNHDA and CDR2 SQIVND (reference sequence). The CDR3 covers 14 residues. The sequenced template was cDNA made from the entire isolated RNA. This table comes from immunoSEQ multiplex PCR, and its TCRdb copy is limited to in-frame clones, with some not included. The sample lists over 40,000 clones, roughly half seen once, with more than 2% in the top ten.

The sequencing sample was made of Tregs from blood. The source of this sequence is a woman aged 18-29 years in good health. This chain joins TRBV19 and TRBJ1-1, with 10 bases fitting TRBD1. In DNA form, the CDR3 reads TGTGCCAGTAGTCGACAGGGGGCGCGCGATGAAGCTTTCTTT. It encodes CASSRQGARDEAFF.